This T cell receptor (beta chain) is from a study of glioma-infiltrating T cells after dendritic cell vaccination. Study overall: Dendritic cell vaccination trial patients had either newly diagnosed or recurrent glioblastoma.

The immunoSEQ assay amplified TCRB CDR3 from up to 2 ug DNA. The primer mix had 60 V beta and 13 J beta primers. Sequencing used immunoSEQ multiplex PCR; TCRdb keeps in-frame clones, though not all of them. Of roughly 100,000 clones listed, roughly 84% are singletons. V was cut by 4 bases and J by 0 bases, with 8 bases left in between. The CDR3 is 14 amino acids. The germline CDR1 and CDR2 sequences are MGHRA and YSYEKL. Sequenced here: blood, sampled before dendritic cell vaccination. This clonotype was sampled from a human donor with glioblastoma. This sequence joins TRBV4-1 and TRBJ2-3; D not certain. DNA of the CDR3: TGCGCCAGCAGCCCCTTCCCTAGCACAGATACGCAGTATTTT. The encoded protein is CASSPFPSTDTQYF.